These 9 T cell receptor beta chains share one sample of origin, sequenced in a study of cytomegalovirus exposure and HLA in healthy donors (dated by TCRdb to about 2017). Library preparation employed the immunoSEQ multiplex PCR assay. The multiplex PCR relied on a mix of 60 forward primers for TCR Vbeta segments and 13 reverse primers for TCR Jbeta segments. The source is immuneACCESS, and TCRdb retained only in-frame sequences with V and J called. Part of the clones is not carried over; for the studies checked, unresolved V genes explain less than half of this, and the remainder is unexplained. In all, the sample holds 170,000 or so clones, and less than 85% of those were seen once. The ten largest clonotypes hold around 5.7% of the sample. Specimen: PBMCs. The receptors shown here come from a middle-aged man in good health and CMV-seronegative.

The chain joins TRBV7-2 to TRBJ2-3; D is ambiguous. The germline CDR1 and CDR2 sequences are SGHTA and FQGNSA. CDR3 length: 12 residues. V lost 5 bases and J 6 bases, leaving 9 bases between the germline ends. The CDR3, as DNA: TGTGCCAGCAGCCCTCCCTCGGATACGCAGTATTTT. Protein: CASSPPSDTQYF.

V is TRBV5-4 and J is TRBJ1-1, with a weak D call TRBD1 (6 bases). The CDR3 spans 13 residues. The germline V and J ends were trimmed by 4 bases and 5 bases, with 12 bases remaining between them. Per germline, CDR1 SGHNT and CDR2 YYREEE (reference sequence). The CDR3 DNA sequence: TGTGCCAGCAGCCTACAGGGTTGGACTGAAGCTTTCTTT. This translates into CASSLQGWTEAFF.

This clone was counted only a few times. The CDR3 DNA follows: TGTGCCAGCAGCCTTACAGGGGTTCACGAGCAGTACTTC. As protein: CASSLTGVHEQYF. The V call is TRBV7-9, the J call TRBJ2-7; 7 bases agree with TRBD1. This CDR3 is 13 amino acids long. Germline V lookup: CDR1 SEHNR, CDR2 FQNEAQ (reference sequence). Trimming took 5 bases from V and 5 from J; bases not matched to a gene: 6.

The gene calls are TRBV10-3 and TRBJ2-2, with D hard to call. There are 12 residues in the CDR3. The V end was cut by 10 bases, the J end by 2 bases, with 8 bases between. Germline V gene data show CDR1 as ENHRY and CDR2 as SYGVKD. The DNA for the CDR3 is TGTGCCACTCGGGTTAACACCGGGGAGCTGTTTTTT. It translates to CATRVNTGELFF.

V gene TRBV6-5 combines with J gene TRBJ1-2; D perhaps matches TRBD1 (6 bases). The CDR3 runs to 14 residues. Germline V gives CDR1 MNHEY, CDR2 SVGAGI. The V and J ends lost 2 bases and 2 bases respectively, with 9 bases between them. The CDR3 DNA sequence: TGTGCCAGCAGTTACCAGGGGCAGAACTATGGCTACACCTTC. Residues: CASSYQGQNYGYTF.

This clone has a single count. This rearrangement joins TRBV19 to TRBJ2-4, with D perhaps matching TRBD2 (7 bases). Trimming removed 7 bases at V and 9 bases at J, with 16 bases between. CDR1 LNHDA and CDR2 SQIVND come from the germline V gene (reference sequence). CDR3 size: 13 residues. CDR3 sequence reads: CASNPRRGGIQYF. CDR3 sequence (DNA): TGTGCCAGTAATCCTAGGAGGGGGGGCATTCAGTACTTC.

This chain joins TRBV5-6 and TRBJ1-6, with D possibly matching TRBD1 (6 bases). The CDR3 is 16 residues long. Looked up from germline, CDR1 is SGHDT and CDR2 is YYEEEE. Trimming left V 2 bases short and J 3 bases short, with 12 bases between. The DNA for the CDR3 is TGTGCCAGCAGCTTTTCTGGGACATTCTATAATTCACCCCTCCACTTT. Its protein is CASSFSGTFYNSPLHF.

This CDR3 is CASSSSGGEETQYF. The DNA for the CDR3 is TGTGCCAGCAGCAGTAGCGGGGGGGAGGAGACCCAGTACTTC. The chain has TRBV7-9 and TRBJ2-5; 11 bases fit TRBD2. The CDR3 runs 14 residues. The germline gives CDR1 SEHNR, CDR2 FQNEAQ (reference sequence). The trim removed 5 bases at V and 5 bases at J, leaving 4 bases unmatched. Variable domain in full (rest from reference TRBV7-9 and TRBJ2-5): DTGVSQNPRHKITKRGQNVTFRCDPISEHNRLYWYRQTLGQGPEFLTYFQNEAQLEKSRLLSDRFSAERPKGSFSTLEIQRTEQGDSAMYLCASSSSGGEETQYFGPGTRLLVL.

The rearrangement links TRBV5-1 to TRBJ1-1; D is perhaps TRBD1 (6 bases). The V gene lost 0 bases and the J gene lost 4 bases, with 10 bases spanning the gap. The germline CDR1 and CDR2 sequences are SGHRS and YFSETQ. This CDR3 spans 14 amino acids. The CDR3 protein is CASSLVAGATEAFF. As DNA, the CDR3 is TGCGCCAGCAGCTTGGTCGCGGGGGCCACTGAAGCTTTCTTT.